The 14 T cell receptor beta chains below come from one sample, sequenced in a study of shared clonotypes between healthy human individuals. Assay used: immunoSEQ multiplex PCR; TCRdb lists only in-frame clones, some missing. The repertoire includes about half a million clones, roughly three quarters of them detected once, and around 12% sits in the top ten. Specimen: PBMCs. Receptor source: a woman aged 40 to 55 in good health. Some clones in this sample may be carry-over from other donors' samples.

The gene calls are TRBV6-1 and TRBJ2-7; 9 bases are shared with TRBD1. Germline CDR1 and CDR2: MNHNS and SASEGT. Trimming at V came to 1 base and at J to 5 bases, leaving 9 bases not matched to a gene. The CDR3 loop spans 16 amino acids. The CDR3 protein is CASSEGLGTGHHEQYF. The CDR3 DNA is TGTGCCAGCAGTGAAGGTCTCGGGACAGGGCACCACGAGCAGTACTTC.

The chain employs TRBV18 and TRBJ2-1; a possible D gene is TRBD2 (5 bases). Trimming cost V 3 bases and J 8 bases, with 14 bases left between them. The germline gives CDR1 KGHSH, CDR2 LQKENI. The CDR3 sequence is 14 residues long. CDR3 loop: CASSPRTSVDEQFF. The CDR3 DNA is TGTGCCAGCTCACCCCGAACTAGTGTGGATGAGCAGTTCTTC.

The CDR3 region is CSVGQFTYEQYF. The CDR3 DNA reads TGCAGCGTCGGACAGTTTACCTACGAGCAGTACTTC. The genes are TRBV29-1 and TRBJ2-7, with a tentative D call TRBD1 (6 bases). Germline loops: CDR1 SQVTM, CDR2 ANQGSEA. The CDR3 loop spans 12 amino acids. The V and J ends lost 6 bases and 2 bases respectively, with 11 bases between them.

Here the CDR3 reads CASSLSWLAGVREQFF. The CDR3 nucleotides read TGTGCCAGCAGCTTGAGTTGGCTAGCGGGAGTTCGGGAGCAGTTCTTC. The chain carries TRBV5-6 and TRBJ2-1, with 10 bases that match TRBD2. The CDR3 runs 16 residues. The germline gives CDR1 SGHDT, CDR2 YYEEEE. Trimming took 1 base from V and 10 from J; bases not matched to a gene: 11.

The chain combines TRBV7-9 with TRBJ2-3; 10 positions match TRBD2. CDR1 and CDR2 (germline): SEHNR, FQNEAQ (reference sequence). V shed 5 bases, J shed 3 bases, and the junction held 11 bases outside the gene matches. The length of the CDR3 is 17 residues. CDR3 sequence (DNA): TGTGCCAGCAGCGATCGACAACTAGCGGGATTTACAGATACGCAGTATTTT. It translates to CASSDRQLAGFTDTQYF.

This rearrangement joins TRBV7-2 to TRBJ2-3; the D gene could be TRBD1 or TRBD2 (5 bases each). Germline-derived CDR1 and CDR2 are SGHTA and FQGNSA. The CDR3 covers 16 residues. Trimming cost V 5 bases and J 0 bases, with 15 bases left between them. CDR3 in DNA: TGTGCCAGCAGCGACCAAGCGGACACTAGCACAGATACGCAGTATTTT. It yields the protein CASSDQADTSTDTQYF.

The sample holds a few counts of this clone. This chain uses TRBV5-4 with TRBJ2-2, with 10 bases identical to TRBD2. This CDR3 is 16 amino acids long. From germline, CDR1 is SGHNT and CDR2 YYREEE (reference sequence). V lost 4 bases to trimming and J lost 3 bases; unmatched junction nucleotides: 6. The DNA of the CDR3 is TGTGCCAGCAGCAAGACTAGCGGGCTTGACACCGGGGAGCTGTTTTTT. It translates to CASSKTSGLDTGELFF.

This chain links TRBV27 with TRBJ2-7; TRBD2 matches at 8 bases. Germline CDR1 and CDR2: MNHEY and SMNVEV (reference sequence). The CDR3 sequence is 15 residues long. The J segment lost 7 bases and the V segment lost 6 bases, leaving 14 bases of the junction unmatched. The CDR3 coding sequence is TGTGCCAGCAGCTATTCGGTAGCGGGACCTCGAGAGCAGTACTTC. Protein product: CASSYSVAGPREQYF.

In DNA form, the CDR3 reads TGTGCCAGCAGAAGGGGGCTGGAACCTAGCACAGATACGCAGTATTTT. It translates to CASRRGLEPSTDTQYF. V usage is TRBV7-9 and J usage is TRBJ2-3; 7 bases are shared with TRBD1. This CDR3 spans 16 amino acids. Germline V gene data show CDR1 as SEHNR and CDR2 as FQNEAQ (reference sequence). V shed 6 bases, J shed 0 bases, and the junction held 9 bases outside the gene matches.

V usage is TRBV19 and J usage is TRBJ1-5; D is possibly TRBD1 (6 bases). This CDR3 has 13 residues. V lost 5 bases and J lost 5, with 10 bases in between. Germline V lookup: CDR1 LNHDA, CDR2 SQIVND (reference sequence). The CDR3 nucleotides read TGTGCCAGTAGTTCCAACAGGGATCAGCCCCAGCATTTT. Its translation: CASSSNRDQPQHF.

As to this clone: A far more abundant clone sits one base away, making this likely a read error. The sample has other DNA sequences that encode this CDR3 too. The chain links TRBV7-6 to TRBJ2-2; 8 nucleotides agree with TRBD2. The CDR3 sequence is 17 residues long. Germline V lookup: CDR1 SGHVS, CDR2 FNYEAQ. The V gene end was trimmed by 5 bases and the J gene end by 0 bases; junction bases not matched to a gene: 8. CDR3 in DNA: TGTGCCAGCAGCCTTCTGCTAGCGGGTCCGAACACCGGGGAGCTGTTTTTT. It is translated as CASSLLLAGPNTGELFF.

This clone was picked up many times. Compared with germline, one end of the junction differs, possibly owing to a read error. In the same sample, other DNA sequences code for this CDR3. V usage is TRBV7-7 and J usage is TRBJ2-5, with TRBD1 matching over 8 bases. The CDR3 sequence is 14 residues long. Germline assignment: CDR1 SSHAT and CDR2 FNYEAQ (reference sequence). The CDR3 sequence is CASSLGGQGQTQYF. CDR3 sequence (DNA): TGTGCTAGCAGCTTAGGAGGACAGGGACAGACCCAGTACTTC.

V is TRBV6-6 and J is TRBJ2-7; 7 positions match TRBD2. Trimming removed 2 bases from V and 0 bases from J; junction bases left unmatched: 4. The V gene's germline CDR1 is MNHNY and CDR2 SVGAGI (reference sequence). The CDR3 runs to 15 residues. The CDR3 region has the DNA TGTGCCAGCAGTTACGGGGGGGTCCACTCCTACGAGCAGTACTTC. It yields the protein CASSYGGVHSYEQYF.

The J gene is TRBJ1-1, the V gene TRBV29-1, with D perhaps matching TRBD1 (5 bases). The CDR3 runs 13 residues. Trimming took 1 base from V and 1 from J, leaving 7 bases between them. Germline CDR1 is SQVTM and CDR2 is ANQGSEA. In nucleotides, the CDR3 is TGCAGCGTTGAAGGCCAGGGGAACACTGAAGCTTTCTTT. It encodes CSVEGQGNTEAFF.